These 27 T cell receptor beta chains were all obtained from the same sample, sequenced in a study of shared clonotypes between healthy human individuals. The protocol was immunoSEQ multiplex PCR, while the TCRdb copy is restricted to in-frame clones and leaves out a portion. Here the sample spans 2.5 million or so clones, around 94% being singletons. The material sequenced was naive CD4+ T cells sorted from blood. This sample's subset: CD45RA+ positively selected. These receptors all come from a man aged 18 to 30 in good health.

The chain's CDR3 is CASSSWTENSPLHF. The CDR3 DNA reads TGTGCCAGCAGCTCCTGGACAGAAAATTCACCCCTCCACTTT. This rearrangement joins TRBV7-9 to TRBJ1-6; maybe TRBD1 (6 bases). The CDR3 extends over 14 amino acids. Germline CDR1 is SEHNR and CDR2 is FQNEAQ (reference sequence). Trimming pared 4 bases from V and 7 bases from J, leaving 11 bases between.

The rearrangement uses TRBV25-1 and TRBJ1-4, with D uncertain. Germline CDR1 reads MGHDK; CDR2 reads SYGVNS. The CDR3 sequence is 13 residues long. V lost 1 base and J lost 7, with 7 bases in between. CDR3 amino acids: CASSEFRGEKLFF. The CDR3 region has the DNA TGTGCCAGCAGTGAATTCCGGGGTGAAAAACTGTTTTTT. Using reference TRBV25-1 and TRBJ1-4 for the parts outside the CDR3, the full variable domain is EADIYQTPRYLVIGTGKKITLECSQTMGHDKMYWYQQDPGMELHLIHYSYGVNSTEKGDLSSESTVSRIRTEHFPLTLESARPSHTSQYLCASSEFRGEKLFFGSGTQLSVL.

The count of this clone is one. J is TRBJ1-1 and V is TRBV4-3; possible D gene TRBD1, 6 bases. The germline gives CDR1 LGHNA, CDR2 YSLEER. Trimming took 0 bases from V and 4 from J, leaving 15 bases between them. The CDR3 sequence is 16 residues long. Written as DNA, the CDR3 is TGCGCCAGCAGCCAAGATAGAGGGGGTTTTAGCACTGAAGCTTTCTTT. Translating it yields CASSQDRGGFSTEAFF.

The chain uses TRBV7-2 and TRBJ2-3, with TRBD2 identical over 10 bases. Germline trimming cut 4 bases from V and 8 bases from J; bases unmatched to any gene: 12. CDR1 and CDR2 from the germline V gene are SGHTA and FQGNSA. The CDR3 sequence is 16 residues long. As DNA, the CDR3 is TGTGCCAGCAGCTCTCACAAAGCGGGAGGGGTTCCTACGCAGTATTTT. Translated, it gives CASSSHKAGGVPTQYF.

Comments on this clone: Additional DNA sequences in this sample encode the identical CDR3. V gene TRBV7-2 combines with J gene TRBJ1-1, with D unresolved. V shed 5 bases and J shed 4 bases, with 17 bases lying between them. Germline V gives CDR1 SGHTA, CDR2 FQGNSA. The CDR3 totals 15 residues. CDR3 amino acids: CASSVVGGTGTEAFF. The CDR3 DNA reads TGTGCCAGCAGCGTTGTGGGAGGAACCGGCACTGAAGCTTTCTTT.

The V and J genes are TRBV6-1 and TRBJ2-6; either TRBD1 or TRBD2 may fit D (5 bases each). The V end lost 3 bases, the J end lost 5 bases, and 11 bases lay between the germline ends. Germline V lookup: CDR1 MNHNS, CDR2 SASEGT. The CDR3 has 15 residues. CDR3 sequence reads: CASSEGRPRANVLTF. As DNA, the CDR3 is TGTGCCAGCAGTGAGGGACGGCCCCGGGCCAACGTCCTGACTTTC.

The chain has TRBV10-3 and TRBJ2-7, with 8 positions matching TRBD1. The CDR3 runs 11 residues. V was pared by 6 bases and J by 6 bases, with 1 base of the junction left unmatched. Germline lookup yields CDR1 ENHRY and CDR2 SYGVKD. The CDR3 DNA reads as TGTGCCATCAGGACAGGGGCCGAGCAGTACTTC. It specifies CAIRTGAEQYF.

About this clone: The same CDR3 also results from other DNA sequences found in this sample. V is TRBV9 and J is TRBJ2-3, with a possible D match to TRBD2 (5 bases). Germline CDR1 SGDLS, CDR2 YYNGEE. V lost 0 bases, J lost 4 bases, and 9 bases lay in between. The CDR3 covers 14 residues. In DNA form, the CDR3 reads TGTGCCAGCAGCGTAGTTGGGAGCGCAGATACGCAGTATTTT. Amino acids: CASSVVGSADTQYF.

The chain couples TRBV2 to TRBJ1-5; D remains ambiguous. This CDR3 has 14 amino acids. With 1 base removed from V and 6 bases from J, the gap between germline ends came to 10 bases. From germline, CDR1 is SNHLY and CDR2 FYNNEI. The CDR3, as DNA: TGTGCCAGCAGTGAAGATGGACGCGGTCAGCCCCAGCATTTT. Encoded protein: CASSEDGRGQPQHF. The full variable domain, its missing parts supplied by reference TRBV2 and TRBJ1-5, is EPEVTQTPSHQVTQMGQEVILRCVPISNHLYFYWYRQILGQKVEFLVSFYNNEISEKSEIFDDQFSVERPDGSNFTLKIRSTKLEDSAMYFCASSEDGRGQPQHFGDGTRLSIL.

V gene TRBV27 combines with J gene TRBJ2-7; D uncertain. CDR1 MNHEY and CDR2 SMNVEV come from the germline V gene (reference sequence). The CDR3 has 12 residues. V was shortened by 6 bases and J by 2 bases, with 8 bases between the two germline ends. This CDR3 reads CASRSDAYEQYF. Here the CDR3 DNA reads TGTGCCAGCAGGTCGGACGCCTACGAGCAGTACTTC.

This chain connects TRBV14 to TRBJ2-3, with unresolved D. The V and J ends lost 3 bases and 6 bases respectively, with 16 bases between them. The CDR3 length is 15 residues. Per germline, CDR1 SGHDN and CDR2 FVKESK. CDR3 residues: CASSHGKGPVDTQYF. As DNA, the CDR3 is TGTGCCAGCAGCCATGGAAAGGGCCCGGTGGATACGCAGTATTTT.

There are a few counts of this clone. Written as DNA, the CDR3 is TGTGCCAGCAGTGTAGGACAGTCTTATCAGCCCCAGCATTTT. Protein sequence: CASSVGQSYQPQHF. This chain uses TRBV6-1 with TRBJ1-5; possibly TRBD1 for D (6 bases). Germline CDR1 and CDR2: MNHNS and SASEGT. This CDR3 comprises 14 residues. V gave up 4 bases and J gave up 5 bases, with 12 bases separating them.

As concerns this clone: Other DNA sequences from this sample encode an identical CDR3 as well. This chain joins TRBV18 and TRBJ2-7; TRBD1 matches at 7 bases. V was pared by 6 bases and J by 0 bases, with 5 bases of the junction left unmatched. CDR1 and CDR2 (germline): KGHSH, LQKENI. This CDR3 is 14 amino acids long. The CDR3 region has the DNA TGTGCCAGCTCCCCAGGGACAGTCTCCTACGAGCAGTACTTC. Translation gives CASSPGTVSYEQYF.

In the case of this clone: Compared with germline, one end of the junction differs, possibly owing to a read error. The CDR3, as DNA: TGTGCCAGCAGTGAATGGGAGACCGCTTTCTTC. Translation gives CASSEWETAFF. The rearrangement joins TRBV2 to TRBJ2-4, with D maybe TRBD2 (5 bases). CDR1 SNHLY and CDR2 FYNNEI come from the germline V gene. This CDR3 is built from 11 residues.

This chain joins TRBV19 and TRBJ2-4; 7 bases match TRBD2. There are 15 residues in the CDR3. After removal of 7 bases from V and 6 bases from J, the junction contained 12 bases not matched to a gene. Per germline, CDR1 LNHDA and CDR2 SQIVND (reference sequence). For the CDR3, the DNA is TGTGCCAGTATTTGTTCTGTCCCGGGAGGAAACATTCAGTACTTC. It codes for CASICSVPGGNIQYF. Complete variable domain (other parts from reference TRBV19 and TRBJ2-4): DGGITQSPKYLFRKEGQNVTLSCEQNLNHDAMYWYRQDPGQGLRLIYYSQIVNDFQKGDIAEGYSVSREKKESFPLTVTSAQKNPTAFYLCASICSVPGGNIQYFGAGTRLSVL.

Remarks on this clone: This specimen includes other DNA sequences encoding the same CDR3. This sequence joins TRBV6-1 and TRBJ1-6; D unresolved. V lost 2 bases and J lost 10, with 9 bases in between. CDR1 is MNHNS, CDR2 SASEGT, per germline. The CDR3 runs to 13 residues. The CDR3 loop is CASSEIRGSPLHF. CDR3 in DNA: TGTGCCAGCAGTGAAATCCGCGGCTCACCCCTCCACTTT.

V gene TRBV5-4 combines with J gene TRBJ2-7; the match to TRBD2 covers 12 bases. CDR1 and CDR2 (germline): SGHNT, YYREEE (reference sequence). The CDR3 has 15 residues. Germline trimming cut 7 bases from V and 5 bases from J; bases unmatched to any gene: 10. As DNA, the CDR3 is TGTGCCAGCCATAGGACTAGCGGGGCCCCCCACGAGCAGTACTTC. Protein: CASHRTSGAPHEQYF.

The gene calls are TRBV6-1 and TRBJ1-5; D remains unclear. This CDR3 spans 15 amino acids. Per germline, CDR1 MNHNS and CDR2 SASEGT. The germline V and J ends were trimmed by 2 bases and 7 bases, with 15 bases remaining between them. The CDR3 DNA reads TGTGCCAGCAGTGAATCTGTAGGGCTAGGACAGCCCCAGCATTTT. Encoded protein: CASSESVGLGQPQHF.

This clone was observed a single time. The chain is built from TRBV2 and TRBJ2-3, with unresolved D. Between the trimmed V and J ends, which lost 4 bases and 0 bases, there was a span of 11 bases. Germline V gives CDR1 SNHLY, CDR2 FYNNEI. The CDR3 loop spans 15 amino acids. The CDR3 region has the DNA TGTGCCAGCAGTGCACAGAGAACTAGCACAGATACGCAGTATTTT. It is translated as CASSAQRTSTDTQYF.

This clone has just a few counts. The chain has TRBV6-6 and TRBJ1-5; D call uncertain. The CDR3 is 14 residues long. In germline, CDR1 is MNHNY, CDR2 SVGAGI (reference sequence). V lost 8 bases and J 6 bases, leaving 17 bases between the germline ends. The CDR3 protein is CASRPNVGSQPQHF. For the CDR3, the DNA is TGTGCCAGCCGTCCCAACGTCGGGAGTCAGCCCCAGCATTTT.

The J gene is TRBJ2-7, the V gene TRBV6-1; 11 positions agree with TRBD2. V was pared by 7 bases and J by 4 bases, with 6 bases of the junction left unmatched. This CDR3 region has 14 residues. Germline lookup yields CDR1 MNHNS and CDR2 SASEGT. The CDR3: CASTVAGGLYEQYF. The CDR3, as DNA: TGTGCCAGCACCGTAGCGGGAGGGTTGTACGAGCAGTACTTC.

This chain connects TRBV5-1 to TRBJ1-2; a weak D match, TRBD1 (5 bases). V was trimmed by 6 bases and J by 8 bases, leaving 11 bases between them. The CDR3 is 11 residues long. Germline V gene sequence: CDR1 SGHRS, CDR2 YFSETQ. The CDR3 nucleotides are TGCGCCAGCAAAGGGGAGGCCGGCTACACCTTC. It translates to CASKGEAGYTF.

The count of this clone is one. The chain is built from TRBV28 and TRBJ2-7; D gene uncertain. The ends were cut back, 7 bases at V and 7 bases at J, with 14 bases in the middle. This CDR3 contains 12 residues. Germline V gene lookup returns CDR1 MDHEN and CDR2 SYDVKM. The CDR3 bases are TGTGCCAGCAAAGAAGCCTCCGGGGAGCAGTACTTC. Encoded protein: CASKEASGEQYF. Drawing the rest from reference TRBV28 and TRBJ2-7, the complete variable domain is DVKVTQSSRYLVKRTGEKVFLECVQDMDHENMFWYRQDPGLGLRLIYFSYDVKMKEKGDIPEGYSVSREKKERFSLILESASTNQTSMYLCASKEASGEQYFGPGTRLTVT.

The genes are TRBV10-3 and TRBJ2-5, with unresolved D. The CDR3 loop spans 13 amino acids. Per the germline V gene, CDR1 is ENHRY and CDR2 is SYGVKD. Trimming removed 4 bases from V and 4 bases from J, with 10 bases in between. This CDR3 is CAISGSEGETQYF. The CDR3 nucleotides are TGTGCCATCAGTGGTTCAGAAGGAGAGACCCAGTACTTC.

This chain links TRBV19 with TRBJ2-1, with D perhaps TRBD1 (5 bases). The V and J ends lost 7 bases and 5 bases respectively, with 9 bases between them. Per germline, CDR1 LNHDA and CDR2 SQIVND (reference sequence). The CDR3 has 12 amino acids. For the CDR3, the DNA is TGTGCCAGTAAAGGGGCCAACAATGAGCAGTTCTTC. Its translation: CASKGANNEQFF.

The rearrangement links TRBV5-1 to TRBJ2-7; the match to TRBD2 covers 11 bases. V lost 4 bases to trimming and J lost 0 bases; unmatched junction nucleotides: 9. Per germline, CDR1 SGHRS and CDR2 YFSETQ. The CDR3 is 17 residues long. Here the CDR3 reads CASSQGTSGTLSYEQYF. DNA for the CDR3: TGCGCCAGCAGCCAGGGGACTAGCGGAACCCTCTCCTACGAGCAGTACTTC.

The chain links TRBV9 to TRBJ2-3; D ambiguous. The J call is uncertain, as TRBJ1-5 better fits the DNA end. Germline V gene data show CDR1 as SGDLS and CDR2 as YYNGEE. The CDR3 sequence is 8 residues long. The CDR3 DNA sequence: TGTGCCAGCAGTGAACAGCATTTT. Translated, it gives CASSEQHF.